Given below is one T cell receptor beta chain in context. Per the study methods: Nucleated cell number was recorded as an estimate derived from reference gene primer amplification. The repertoire was sequenced with immunoSEQ multiplex PCR; TCRdb's copy has only in-frame clones and lacks some. Clone size and V and J calls were adopted from that table, with D and trimming inferred from the DNA. This sample has some 200,000 clones; 87% occur once, and the top ten carry 2% to 2.5%. The data belong to a study of blood T cell repertoires in COVID-19. Assignment of participants to cohorts was predicated upon participant-reported clinical history. The germline V gene encodes CDR1 MGHRA and CDR2 YSYEKL. Losses at the gene ends were 1 base for V and 2 bases for J; bases not matched to a gene: 8. The CDR3 covers 17 residues.

Material for sequencing was PBMCs or T cells enriched from blood (not recorded which). The chain joins TRBV4-1 to TRBJ2-3; 8 nucleotides match TRBD2. This clonotype was obtained from a woman aged 30 to 39 who had recovered from COVID-19. This chain's CDR3 is CASSQGRSGGVTDTQYF. CDR3 DNA: TGCGCCAGCAGCCAAGGGCGGTCGGGGGGGGTCACAGATACGCAGTATTTT.